The source of this T cell receptor (beta chain) is a study of T cell repertoires in cytomegalovirus infection. This clonotype was observed a few times. As yet, its antigen is unknown. In TCRdb, the reads were re-called with MiXCR into one record per CDR3 protein. The table records hundreds of thousands of distinct CDR3 sequences, roughly 30% of them present only once. The sequence came from a human donor in good health (CMV status not recorded). Some clones in this sample may be carry-over from other donors' samples. Sequencing used cultured CD8+ T cells from PBMCs, obtained from culture after CMV antigen stimulation.

CDR3 residues: CASSAQGGPLVLTF. DNA of the CDR3: TGTGCCAGCAGCGCACAGGGAGGGCCCCTCGTCCTGACTTTC. The chain joins TRBV7-9 to TRBJ2-6, with D possibly being TRBD2 (7 bases). The CDR3 consists of 14 residues. The ends were cut back, 5 bases at V and 12 bases at J, with 17 bases in the middle. Looked up from germline, CDR1 is SEHNR and CDR2 is FQNEAQ (reference sequence).